This T cell receptor (beta chain) was documented in a study of cytomegalovirus exposure and HLA in healthy donors. The study ran its PCR with 60 Vbeta and 13 Jbeta primers. Data came from immunoSEQ multiplex PCR; TCRdb stores just in-frame clones and leaves some out. The sample records about 200,000 clones, 86% being singletons. V trimming: 4 bases; J trimming: 4 bases; junction bases outside the gene matches: 6. The CDR3 extends over 15 amino acids. From germline, CDR1 is LNHDA and CDR2 SQIVND (reference sequence). This rearrangement joins TRBV19 to TRBJ1-4; 7 bases fit TRBD1. This TCR was recovered from a woman aged 25 to 39 in good health and CMV-seronegative. Sequenced sample: PBMCs. The CDR3 sequence is CASSTTGEFNEKLFF. In DNA, the CDR3 is TGTGCCAGTAGTACAACAGGGGAGTTTAATGAAAAACTGTTTTTT.